The clone carrying this T cell receptor (beta chain) was seen a few times. Its specificity is not known. The sample comes from a study of beta chain features in type 1 diabetes. TCRB transcripts that were expressed got sequenced, as all of the isolated RNA had been reverse transcribed. TCRdb's table, derived via immunoSEQ multiplex PCR, lists solely in-frame clones and lacks some. This sample yields more than 250,000 clones, of which 14% are seen a single time; over 0.015% belongs to the top ten. General observations from the study: All four CD4+ subsets of Type 1 diabetes patients contained TCRB CDR3s that were moderately but significantly shorter.

Trimming took 8 bases from V and 4 from J; bases not matched to a gene: 5. Germline V lookup: CDR1 SGHRS, CDR2 YFSETQ. This CDR3 comprises 15 residues. The chain carries TRBV5-1 and TRBJ2-2; 13 bases are a match to TRBD2. This clonotype was sampled from a man aged 30 to 45 with type 1 diabetes. The sample taken for sequencing was naive CD4+ T cells from blood. For the CDR3, the DNA is TGCGCCAGTAGGGGGACTAGCGGGACCACCGGGGAGCTGTTTTTT. Its protein product is CASRGTSGTTGELFF.